The 32 T cell receptor beta chains listed next were all sequenced from one sample in a study of cytomegalovirus exposure and HLA in healthy donors. PCR primers comprised 60 Vbeta and 13 Jbeta primers. Here immunoSEQ multiplex PCR was the method, and the copy in TCRdb shows in-frame clones only, minus some. The table shows about 210,000 clones, with about 85% occurring only once. The specimen was PBMCs. The origin of the receptors is a male donor in good health and CMV-seropositive.

The chain links TRBV19 to TRBJ1-6; no reliable D call. There are 16 residues in the CDR3. CDR1 LNHDA and CDR2 SQIVND come from the germline V gene (reference sequence). V was trimmed by 3 bases and J by 4 bases, leaving 13 bases between them. The CDR3 DNA is TGTGCCAGTAGTATTTCGCGGTTTTCGTATAATTCACCCCTCCACTTT. Encoded protein: CASSISRFSYNSPLHF.

This clone was detected only a few times. This chain connects TRBV2 to TRBJ2-1; unclear D gene. Germline CDR1 SNHLY, CDR2 FYNNEI. V was clipped by 11 bases and J by 8 bases, with 13 bases between them. This CDR3 region has 11 residues. CDR3 in amino acids: CAYSLRYEQFF. In DNA form, the CDR3 reads TGTGCCTACTCCCTTCGGTATGAGCAGTTCTTC.

The CDR3 nucleotides read TGTGCCAGCAGCTTAGGACGGCAGCCCCAGCATTTT. This encodes CASSLGRQPQHF. The rearrangement uses TRBV13 and TRBJ1-5; no reliable D call. The CDR3 spans 12 residues. V dropped 0 bases and J dropped 7 bases, with 4 bases sitting between them. Germline V gives CDR1 PRHDT, CDR2 FYEKMQ (reference sequence).

A remark on this clone: A junction end diverges from the germline sequence, so it may reflect a read error. V gene TRBV7-7 combines with J gene TRBJ2-2; D might be TRBD2 (5 bases). Germline CDR1 and CDR2: SSHAT and FNYEAQ (reference sequence). The CDR3 consists of 15 residues. CDR3 bases: TGTGCTAGCAGCCCCTCCGGGTCGGGAACCGGGGAGCTGTTTTTT. Translation gives CASSPSGSGTGELFF. Together with reference TRBV7-7 and TRBJ2-2, the CDR3 gives the full variable domain: GAGVSQSPRYKVTKRGQDVTLRCDPISSHATLYWYQQALGQGPEFLTYFNYEAQPDKSGLPSDRFSAERPEGSISTLTIQRTEQRDSAMYRCASSPSGSGTGELFFGEGSRLTVL.

This chain uses TRBV5-6 with TRBJ1-2, with D maybe TRBD1 (5 bases). Germline V CDR1 and CDR2: SGHDT, YYEEEE. The length of the CDR3 is 13 residues. Trimming left V 0 bases short and J 7 bases short, with 10 bases between. In nucleotides, the CDR3 is TGTGCCAGCAGCTTGGGCAGGGAACGTGGCTACACCTTC. It specifies CASSLGRERGYTF.

The chain joins TRBV11-2 to TRBJ2-2; maybe TRBD2 (6 bases). Germline V CDR1 and CDR2: SGHAT, FQNNGV. The germline V and J ends were trimmed by 4 bases and 1 base, with 16 bases remaining between them. The CDR3 has 17 residues. CDR3: CASSSYADYLNTGELFF. The CDR3 bases are TGTGCCAGCAGCTCCTACGCGGACTACCTGAACACCGGGGAGCTGTTTTTT.

The genes are TRBV18 and TRBJ1-5; perhaps TRBD1 as D (5 bases). The germline V gene has CDR1 KGHSH and CDR2 LQKENI. CDR3 length: 14 amino acids. Between the trimmed V and J ends, which lost 3 bases and 3 bases, there was a span of 9 bases. This chain's CDR3 is CASSPGADNQPQHF. CDR3 DNA sequence: TGTGCCAGCTCACCTGGGGCCGACAATCAGCCCCAGCATTTT.

V is TRBV27 and J is TRBJ2-7; 9 positions match TRBD1. Germline V gene sequence: CDR1 MNHEY, CDR2 SMNVEV (reference sequence). The length of the CDR3 is 15 residues. The ends lost 6 bases at V and 4 bases at J; junction bases unmatched: 10. In DNA form, the CDR3 reads TGTGCCAGCAGCCCTTTCACAGGGGGCGGGTACGAGCAGTACTTC. It is translated as CASSPFTGGGYEQYF.

To note about this clone: Relative to the germline gene, one junction end is altered; a read error may explain this. The chain uses TRBV11-2 and TRBJ2-3; 10 nucleotides match TRBD2. Germline CDR1 is SGHAT and CDR2 is FQNNGV. The CDR3 is 15 amino acids. Written as DNA, the CDR3 is TGTGCCAGCAGTTTAGCGGGGGGTTTCACAGATACGCAGTATTTT. Translation: CASSLAGGFTDTQYF.

V gene TRBV27 combines with J gene TRBJ2-5, with 8 bases lining up with TRBD1. The J call could be wrong; TRBJ2-7 is a better fit for the DNA end. Per germline, CDR1 MNHEY and CDR2 SMNVEV (reference sequence). The CDR3 is 17 residues long. CDR3 nucleotides: TGTGCCAGCAGTTTATACCCTTCCGGACAGGGATTGTACGAGCAGTACTTC. Translation: CASSLYPSGQGLYEQYF.

As to this clone: Other DNA sequences in this specimen translate into the identical CDR3. This rearrangement joins TRBV6-5 to TRBJ2-5; D possibly corresponds to TRBD1 (5 bases). The germline V gene encodes CDR1 MNHEY and CDR2 SVGAGI. The V end was cut by 0 bases, the J end by 3 bases, with 14 bases between. This CDR3 has 16 residues. CDR3 DNA: TGTGCCAGCAGTTACTCGGTTTCAGGGTTGGAAGAGACCCAGTACTTC. This gives the protein CASSYSVSGLEETQYF.

Here the CDR3 reads CASSPTSGYYEQYF. The CDR3 DNA sequence: TGTGCCAGCTCCCCGACTAGCGGATACTACGAGCAGTACTTC. The chain couples TRBV18 to TRBJ2-7; 9 bases are a match to TRBD2. V lost 6 bases and J lost 3; bases outside the gene matches: 6. CDR1 KGHSH and CDR2 LQKENI come from the germline V gene. This CDR3 contains 14 residues. The full variable domain, rest sourced from reference TRBV18 and TRBJ2-7, is NAGVMQNPRHLVRRRGQEARLRCSPMKGHSHVYWYRQLPEEGLKFMVYLQKENIIDESGMPKERFSAEFPKEGPSILRIQQVVRGDSAAYFCASSPTSGYYEQYFGPGTRLTVT.

The genes are TRBV9 and TRBJ2-2, with D unclear. Between the trimmed V and J ends, which lost 4 bases and 1 base, there was a span of 11 bases. Per the germline V gene, CDR1 is SGDLS and CDR2 is YYNGEE. This CDR3 has 15 amino acids. The CDR3 DNA is TGTGCCAGCAGCCTCCGGAGCTTGAACACCGGGGAGCTGTTTTTT. As protein: CASSLRSLNTGELFF.

The V and J genes are TRBV30 and TRBJ1-5, with unresolved D. Trimming cost V 5 bases and J 5 bases, with 13 bases left between them. Germline-derived CDR1 and CDR2 are GTSNPN and SVGIG (reference sequence). CDR3 size: 13 residues. DNA for the CDR3: TGTGCCTGGGCCCCGAGGCCCGATCAGCCCCAGCATTTT. Its translation is CAWAPRPDQPQHF.

The chain links TRBV5-4 to TRBJ1-1; D gene unclear. CDR1 is SGHNT, CDR2 YYREEE, per germline (reference sequence). The V end lost 0 bases, the J end lost 1 base, and 13 bases lay between the germline ends. CDR3 length: 16 residues. CDR3 nucleotide sequence: TGTGCCAGCAGCTTGGCCTTTACAACCCCGAACACTGAAGCTTTCTTT. This encodes CASSLAFTTPNTEAFF.

V gene TRBV5-6 combines with J gene TRBJ2-7, with D tentatively TRBD1 (5 bases). V lost 0 bases, J lost 2 bases, and 6 bases lay in between. There are 13 residues in the CDR3. Germline values: CDR1 SGHDT, CDR2 YYEEEE. The CDR3 coding sequence is TGTGCCAGCAGCTTGGCAGGGACCTACGAGCAGTACTTC. It is translated as CASSLAGTYEQYF.

This chain's CDR3 is CASSLPQGDNEKLFF. The CDR3 DNA follows: TGTGCCAGCAGCTTGCCACAGGGGGATAATGAAAAACTGTTTTTT. This sequence joins TRBV7-6 and TRBJ1-4; 8 bases agree with TRBD1. The CDR3 runs 15 residues. The germline V gene has CDR1 SGHVS and CDR2 FNYEAQ. Unmatched junction bases numbered 4, after V lost 3 bases and J lost 4 bases.

The rearrangement links TRBV5-6 to TRBJ1-6; tentative D call: TRBD1 (6 bases). The V gene's germline CDR1 is SGHDT and CDR2 YYEEEE. V was shortened by 4 bases and J by 8 bases, with 13 bases between the two germline ends. CDR3 length equals 14 residues. CDR3: CASSPAGAYSPLHF. For the CDR3, the DNA is TGTGCCAGCAGCCCCGCAGGGGCTTATTCACCCCTCCACTTT.

V usage is TRBV29-1 and J usage is TRBJ2-1, with 9 nucleotides matching TRBD2. The CDR3 loop spans 17 amino acids. CDR1 and CDR2 (germline): SQVTM, ANQGSEA. Losses at the gene ends were 4 bases for V and 0 bases for J; bases not matched to a gene: 10. In DNA, the CDR3 is TGCAGCGTTGGAGGGCAGAGACTAGCGGCCTCCTACAATGAGCAGTTCTTC. Its protein is CSVGGQRLAASYNEQFF.

Comments on this clone: Germline and junction disagree at one end, which may indicate a read error. Other DNA sequences of this sample code for an identical CDR3. V is TRBV18 and J is TRBJ1-1; maybe TRBD1 (5 bases). Germline V lookup: CDR1 KGHSH, CDR2 LQKENI. There are 14 residues in the CDR3. The DNA of the CDR3 is TGTGCCAGCTCACCGTCGACAGTGAACACCGAAGCTTTCTTT. The encoded protein is CASSPSTVNTEAFF. Full variable domain (rest looked up from reference TRBV18 and TRBJ1-1): NAGVMQNPRHLVRRRGQEARLRCSPMKGHSHVYWYRQLPEEGLKFMVYLQKENIIDESGMPKERFSAEFPKEGPSILRIQQVVRGDSAAYFCASSPSTVNTEAFFGQGTRLTVV.

The chain employs TRBV29-1 and TRBJ1-2; perhaps TRBD1 as D (6 bases). The CDR3 contains 12 residues. CDR1 SQVTM and CDR2 ANQGSEA come from the germline V gene. Between the trimmed V and J ends, which lost 7 bases and 1 base, there was a span of 10 bases. The chain's CDR3 is CSADRFNYGYTF. In DNA form, the CDR3 reads TGCAGCGCCGACAGGTTTAACTATGGCTACACCTTC.

V gene TRBV6-5 combines with J gene TRBJ1-2; D is uncertain. V was shortened by 2 bases and J by 2 bases, with 3 bases between the two germline ends. CDR3 length: 12 amino acids. Germline CDR1 is MNHEY and CDR2 is SVGAGI. The CDR3 nucleotides are TGTGCCAGCAGTTACGGCAACTATGGCTACACCTTC. Encoded protein: CASSYGNYGYTF.

V is TRBV21-1 and J is TRBJ1-3; the table calls TRBD1, which could not be checked here. TRBV21-1 is termed a pseudogene. There are 16 residues in the CDR3. The CDR3 bases are TGTGCCAGCAGCAAAGACACAGGCAGCTCTGGAAACACCATATATTTT. Its translation is CASSKDTGSSGNTIYF.

This clone has a handful of counts. The chain couples TRBV9 to TRBJ2-7; 9 bases agree with TRBD2. V dropped 1 base and J dropped 4; count of bases not matched to a gene: 3. From germline, CDR1 is SGDLS and CDR2 YYNGEE. This CDR3 comprises 14 residues. The CDR3 spells CASSVQAGGYEQYF. The CDR3 region has the DNA TGTGCCAGCAGCGTACAAGCGGGGGGATACGAGCAGTACTTC.

J is TRBJ2-7 and V is TRBV2; maybe TRBD1 (6 bases). With 7 bases removed from V and 3 bases from J, the gap between germline ends came to 16 bases. CDR3 length: 14 amino acids. CDR1 is SNHLY and CDR2 is FYNNEI in the germline V gene. CDR3 nucleotides: TGTGCCAGCAAGCTCACAGGGCCCCGCTACGAGCAGTACTTC. It yields the protein CASKLTGPRYEQYF.

The rearrangement joins TRBV11-1 to TRBJ2-3; TRBD2 matches 8 bases. V lost 7 bases to trimming and J lost 6 bases; unmatched junction nucleotides: 6. Germline V gene lookup returns CDR1 SGHAT and CDR2 FQDESV (reference sequence). The length of the CDR3 is 13 residues. The CDR3 reads CASKAGVGDTQYF. CDR3 nucleotides: TGTGCCAGCAAAGCGGGAGTAGGTGATACGCAGTATTTT. The full variable domain, rest sourced from reference TRBV11-1 and TRBJ2-3, is EAEVAQSPRYKITEKSQAVAFWCDPISGHATLYWYRQILGQGPELLVQFQDESVVDDSQLPKDRFSAERLKGVDSTLKIQPAELGDSAMYLCASKAGVGDTQYFGPGTRLTVL.

The CDR3 DNA reads TGTGCCAGCAGCTTGATAGCAGAGAACACCGGGGAGCTGTTTTTT. Protein: CASSLIAENTGELFF. V and J are TRBV5-4 and TRBJ2-2; D is uncertain. From germline, CDR1 is SGHNT and CDR2 YYREEE (reference sequence). V was clipped by 1 base and J by 1 base, with 8 bases between them. CDR3 size: 15 residues.

In the case of this clone: Other DNA variants within this sample encode the same CDR3. This CDR3 reads CASSYRGGYTF. DNA for the CDR3: TGTGCCAGCAGTTACAGGGGAGGCTACACCTTC. The rearrangement links TRBV6-5 to TRBJ1-2; D possibly corresponds to TRBD1 (5 bases). The CDR3 contains 11 residues. Trimming cost V 2 bases and J 8 bases, with 6 bases left between them. CDR1 and CDR2 (germline): MNHEY, SVGAGI.

The chain recombines TRBV28 with TRBJ2-7; TRBD1 is a possible D gene (5 bases). Trimming shortened V by 3 bases and J by 3 bases, and 9 bases separated the two germline ends. Germline CDR1 MDHEN, CDR2 SYDVKM. This CDR3 has 13 residues. In DNA form, the CDR3 reads TGTGCCAGCAGTTTTTTAGGGGACTACGAGCAGTACTTC. Its protein product is CASSFLGDYEQYF.

The chain employs TRBV15 and TRBJ2-5; 7 nucleotides align to TRBD2. With 3 bases clipped from V and 4 bases from J, the junction kept 5 bases outside the gene matches. This CDR3 contains 14 residues. CDR1 and CDR2 from the germline V gene are LNHNV and YYDKDF (reference sequence). This CDR3 reads CATSRGGSAETQYF. The CDR3 DNA follows: TGTGCCACCAGCAGGGGGGGGTCGGCAGAGACCCAGTACTTC.

The CDR3 here is CASSLDSSYEQYF. The CDR3 DNA follows: TGTGCCAGCAGCTTAGACAGCTCCTACGAGCAGTACTTC. The genes are TRBV7-7 and TRBJ2-7; the D is unclear. Trimming stripped 1 base from V and 0 bases from J, with 4 bases between. This CDR3 is 13 amino acids long. Germline V gene data show CDR1 as SSHAT and CDR2 as FNYEAQ (reference sequence).

The chain uses TRBV6-4 and TRBJ2-6; no clear D gene. V dropped 6 bases and J dropped 0 bases, with 6 bases sitting between them. The CDR3 length is 14 residues. Per the germline V gene, CDR1 is MRHNA and CDR2 is SNTAGT. The DNA for the CDR3 is TGTGCCAGCAGCGCTAGCTCTGGGGCCAACGTCCTGACTTTC. It translates to CASSASSGANVLTF.